Listed below are T cell receptor beta chains from one sample, sequenced in a study of regulatory T cells in long-lasting Graves disease. Via MiXCR, TCRdb re-called the multiplex PCR reads, giving one row per CDR3 protein. Of 650,000 to 700,000 distinct CDR3 sequences in the sample, about 32% are singletons; the top ten hold around 40%. Sequencing used peripheral blood mononuclear cells (PBMCs), obtained when the disease was refractory, from a patient treated with antithyroid drugs. The receptors come from a female donor with Graves disease. CDR3s include the opening cysteine and the closing phenylalanine or tryptophan. D genes are given only for firm matches. The size of a clone is reported for some rows only, either as once, few or many, or as a class for expanded clones.

few,TRBJ2-7,.,TRBV6-1,CASRRQAGGYEQYF,TGTGCCAGCAGACGACAGGCTGGTGGGTACGAGCAGTACTTC
.,TRBJ1-5,TRBD1,TRBV6-1,CASSIRDRGYQPQHF,TGTGCCAGCAGTATCCGGGACAGGGGCTATCAGCCCCAGCATTTT
.,TRBJ2-2,TRBD2,TRBV7-3,CASSPIGTSGAGELFF,TGTGCCAGCAGTCCAATTGGGACTAGCGGTGCCGGGGAGCTGTTTTTT
.,TRBJ1-2,.,TRBV10-3,CAIRRTNYGYTF,TGTGCCATCAGGAGAACTAACTATGGCTACACCTTC
.,TRBJ2-4,.,TRBV2,CASSTFGGVENIQYF,TGTGCCAGCAGCACCTTTGGAGGGGTGGAAAACATTCAGTACTTC
.,TRBJ2-7,.,TRBV6-1,CASREKGEQYF,TGTGCCAGCAGAGAGAAGGGCGAGCAGTACTTC
.,TRBJ1-6,TRBD1,TRBV12-3/TRBV12-4,CASSLGQGAVNSPLHF,TGTGCCAGCAGTTTAGGACAGGGGGCGGTTAATTCACCCCTCCACTTT
.,TRBJ1-6,.,TRBV3-1,CASSPGRTNSPLHF,TGTGCCAGCAGCCCGGGACGGACGAATTCACCCCTCCACTTT
many,TRBJ2-7,.,TRBV2,CASSDRQTYEQYF,TGTGCCAGCAGTGACAGACAGACCTACGAGCAGTACTTC
.,TRBJ2-1,.,TRBV6-2/TRBV6-3,CASSYHPFRSSYNEQFF,TGTGCCAGCAGTTACCACCCCTTTAGAAGCTCCTACAATGAGCAGTTCTTC
few,TRBJ2-5,TRBD2,TRBV3-1,CASSPPRLAGGTQYF,TGTGCCAGCAGCCCCCCCAGACTAGCCGGTGGGACCCAGTACTTC
.,TRBJ1-2,TRBD1,TRBV5-1,CASSPNGQGANYGYTF,TGCGCCAGCAGCCCAAACGGACAGGGTGCCAACTATGGCTACACCTTC
many,TRBJ2-7,.,TRBV6-5,CASSYGWERSYEQYF,TGTGCCAGCAGTTACGGTTGGGAGCGGTCCTACGAGCAGTACTTC
few,TRBJ1-6,.,TRBV25-1,CASSDHWVNNSPLHF,TGTGCCAGCAGTGATCATTGGGTGAATAATTCACCCCTCCACTTT
.,TRBJ1-2,.,TRBV19,CASRQGNGYTF,TGTGCCAGTAGGCAGGGGAACGGCTACACCTTC
many,TRBJ2-5,.,TRBV6-2/TRBV6-3,CASSYSGGKGETQYF,TGTGCCAGCAGTTACTCTGGCGGGAAAGGCGAGACCCAGTACTTC
.,TRBJ1-5,.,TRBV15,CATSRGGIGNQPQHF,TGTGCCACCAGCAGAGGGGGGATCGGGAATCAGCCCCAGCATTTT
many,TRBJ2-7,TRBD1,TRBV28,CASSLPGTDSYEQYF,TGTGCCAGCAGTTTACCTGGGACAGACTCCTACGAGCAGTACTTC
many,TRBJ1-6,TRBD1,TRBV15,CATSRDAGTAYNSPLHF,TGTGCCACCAGCAGAGACGCAGGGACAGCGTATAATTCACCCCTCCACTTT
.,TRBJ2-3,.,TRBV18,CASSPTGDADTQYF,TGTGCCAGCTCACCAACAGGAGATGCAGATACGCAGTATTTT
few,TRBJ2-7,TRBD1,TRBV5-6,CASSPGTGVTYEQYF,TGTGCCAGCAGCCCCGGGACAGGGGTAACCTACGAGCAGTACTTC
.,TRBJ1-1,.,TRBV29-1,CSVDGTTENTEAFF,TGCAGCGTTGATGGAACGACAGAGAACACTGAAGCTTTCTTT
.,TRBJ1-1,.,TRBV6-9,CASGRNPEAFF,TGCGCCAGCGGACGTAACCCTGAAGCTTTCTTT
.,TRBJ1-1,.,TRBV6-5,CASRSTDRAEAFF,TGTGCCAGCAGGTCGACAGACCGCGCTGAAGCTTTCTTT
.,TRBJ1-1,TRBD1,TRBV30,CAWSVAGGRVNTEAFF,TGTGCCTGGAGTGTGGCAGGGGGCAGGGTGAACACTGAAGCTTTCTTT
many,TRBJ1-1,.,TRBV11-2,CASRIGGGTEAFF,TGTGCCAGCCGAATAGGAGGGGGTACTGAAGCTTTCTTT
.,TRBJ2-7,.,TRBV6-1,CASMPQTAAAAYEQYF,TGTGCCAGCATGCCCCAAACGGCCGCCGCGGCCTACGAGCAGTACTTC
many,TRBJ1-2,.,TRBV27,CASSFWGQVASYTF,TGTGCCAGCAGTTTCTGGGGACAAGTCGCTAGCTACACCTTC
few,TRBJ2-5,.,TRBV15,CATSLWREETQYF,TGTGCCACCAGCCTATGGCGCGAGGAGACCCAGTACTTC
many,TRBJ1-2,.,TRBV28,CAASLRTPYGYTF,TGTGCCGCATCATTGAGGACACCCTATGGCTACACCTTC
.,TRBJ2-7,.,TRBV20-1,CSARQSYEQYF,TGCAGTGCTAGGCAATCCTACGAGCAGTACTTC
.,TRBJ2-1,TRBD1,TRBV20-1,CSAGPGQHFGNYNEQFF,TGCAGTGCCGGACCGGGACAGCATTTCGGGAACTACAATGAGCAGTTCTTC
few,TRBJ1-1,.,TRBV20-1,CSAPRGAMNTEAFF,TGCAGTGCTCCCCGGGGGGCAATGAACACTGAAGCTTTCTTT
few,TRBJ1-2,.,TRBV4-1,CASSQGLGPPYGYTF,TGCGCCAGCAGCCAAGGCCTGGGCCCACCCTATGGCTACACCTTC
.,TRBJ1-4,.,TRBV7-2,CASSLATRPTNEKLFF,TGTGCCAGCAGCTTAGCAACTAGACCAACTAATGAAAAACTGTTTTTT
few,TRBJ1-3,.,TRBV6-5,CASSYSRQAGNTIYF,TGTGCCAGCAGTTACTCGAGACAGGCTGGAAACACCATATATTTT
many,TRBJ2-5,.,TRBV27,CASRRMGGTEETQYF,TGTGCCAGCAGACGAATGGGCGGGACGGAAGAGACCCAGTACTTC